A single sample is the source of the 30 T cell receptor beta chains below, sequenced in a study of blood T cell repertoires in COVID-19. This table comes from immunoSEQ multiplex PCR, and its TCRdb copy is limited to in-frame clones, with some not included. The table has roughly 40,000 clones, just under 85% seen once. Sequencing was performed on peripheral blood. These receptors all come from a human donor with acute or convalescent COVID-19. The donor label of this sample is uncertain.

This chain links TRBV6-5 with TRBJ2-2; weak D call: TRBD2 (6 bases). The V and J ends lost 8 bases and 1 base respectively, with 14 bases between them. From germline, CDR1 is MNHEY and CDR2 SVGAGI. The CDR3 totals 15 residues. This chain's CDR3 is CASFSGELNTGELFF. The CDR3, as DNA: TGTGCCAGCTTTAGCGGAGAGTTGAACACCGGGGAGCTGTTTTTT.

The CDR3 reads CASSQEGSSYNEQFF. The CDR3 DNA sequence: TGCGCCAGCAGCCAAGAGGGCAGCTCCTACAATGAGCAGTTCTTC. The V call is TRBV4-1, the J call TRBJ2-1, with unresolved D. The V and J ends lost 0 bases and 0 bases respectively, with 6 bases between them. The CDR3 contains 15 residues. Per the germline V gene, CDR1 is MGHRA and CDR2 is YSYEKL.

The rearrangement links TRBV18 to TRBJ1-1, with TRBD1 matching over 7 bases. Trimming took 3 bases from V and 0 from J; bases not matched to a gene: 10. This CDR3 has 17 residues. Germline CDR1 reads KGHSH; CDR2 reads LQKENI. The CDR3 is CASSPLPTGSMNTEAFF. The DNA for the CDR3 is TGTGCCAGCTCACCCCTCCCGACAGGGTCGATGAACACTGAAGCTTTCTTT.

CDR3 nucleotides: TGTGCCTGGACCCCCCTAGCGGGGGGAAGGAATGAGCAGTTCTTC. Translating it yields CAWTPLAGGRNEQFF. The chain joins TRBV30 to TRBJ2-1; 11 bases match TRBD2. This CDR3 is 15 amino acids long. Germline V gene data show CDR1 as GTSNPN and CDR2 as SVGIG (reference sequence). V shed 4 bases, J shed 7 bases, and the junction held 9 bases outside the gene matches.

The chain carries TRBV15 and TRBJ2-7; TRBD2 is a possible D gene (5 bases). This CDR3 is built from 14 residues. Trimming took off 5 bases at V and 1 base at J, with 12 bases between the two ends. Germline lookup yields CDR1 LNHNV and CDR2 YYDKDF (reference sequence). CDR3: CATSLTRGSYEQYF. The CDR3 DNA follows: TGTGCCACCAGCCTAACGCGCGGGTCCTACGAGCAGTACTTC.

The chain combines TRBV20-1 with TRBJ1-2; the D is unclear. V lost 3 bases and J lost 7, with 15 bases in between. Germline CDR1 reads DFQATT; CDR2 reads SNEGSKA (reference sequence). The CDR3 spans 13 residues. As DNA, the CDR3 is TGCAGTGCTAGTACGGGAGGATTAGGTGGCTACACCTTC. This translates into CSASTGGLGGYTF.

The chain couples TRBV6-5 to TRBJ2-7; 7 bases match TRBD2. This CDR3 is 15 amino acids long. From germline, CDR1 is MNHEY and CDR2 SVGAGI. V dropped 2 bases and J dropped 4; count of bases not matched to a gene: 8. The CDR3 protein is CASSYGAGDVYEQYF. The CDR3 DNA follows: TGTGCCAGCAGTTACGGGGCGGGAGACGTTTACGAGCAGTACTTC.

The rearrangement links TRBV11-2 to TRBJ2-7; 8 bases are shared with TRBD1. The germline CDR1 and CDR2 sequences are SGHAT and FQNNGV. The CDR3 is 15 residues long. The V and J ends lost 4 bases and 6 bases, in that order; junction bases with no gene match: 11. DNA of the CDR3: TGTGCCAGCAGCTCACTGAAGAGGACAGGGCCCGAGCAGTACTTC. Translating it yields CASSSLKRTGPEQYF.

V gene TRBV18 combines with J gene TRBJ2-3, with 8 bases fitting TRBD2. This CDR3 spans 15 amino acids. The trim removed 6 bases at V and 2 bases at J, leaving 7 bases unmatched. Germline-derived CDR1 and CDR2 are KGHSH and LQKENI. CDR3 residues: CASSPIAGTTDTQYF. CDR3 nucleotide sequence: TGTGCCAGCTCTCCCATAGCGGGAACCACAGATACGCAGTATTTT.

The chain links TRBV7-2 to TRBJ1-1; D gene unclear. This CDR3 has 13 residues. With 3 bases removed from V and 1 base from J, the gap between germline ends came to 6 bases. CDR1 SGHTA and CDR2 FQGNSA come from the germline V gene. The CDR3 DNA is TGTGCCAGCAGCTTGACAACGAACACTGAAGCTTTCTTT. It yields the protein CASSLTTNTEAFF.

This chain connects TRBV2 to TRBJ2-1; tentative D call: TRBD2 (5 bases). Germline CDR1 is SNHLY and CDR2 is FYNNEI. The ends were cut back, 0 bases at V and 6 bases at J, with 18 bases in the middle. CDR3 size: 17 residues. The chain's CDR3 is CASSEAVRTLSSNEQFF. CDR3 DNA sequence: TGTGCCAGCAGTGAAGCGGTAAGGACTTTATCTTCCAATGAGCAGTTCTTC.

This clone was seen a single time. This chain joins TRBV19 and TRBJ1-4; 10 nucleotides align to TRBD1. With 9 bases clipped from V and 1 base from J, the junction kept 2 bases outside the gene matches. CDR3 length equals 14 residues. Germline loops: CDR1 LNHDA, CDR2 SQIVND (reference sequence). The CDR3 loop is CASWDRGTNEKLFF. In DNA form, the CDR3 reads TGTGCCAGCTGGGACAGGGGAACTAATGAAAAACTGTTTTTT.

This chain uses TRBV10-1 with TRBJ1-1; TRBD1 agrees at 8 bases. The V segment lost 1 base and the J segment 6 bases; nucleotides outside the gene matches: 4. The CDR3 has 14 amino acids. Germline assignment: CDR1 WNHNN and CDR2 SYGVQD (reference sequence). CDR3 nucleotides: TGCGCCAGCAGTGAGTATCAGGGGGCCGCTGAAGCTTTCTTT. The encoded protein is CASSEYQGAAEAFF.

This clone was observed a single time. The V call is TRBV15, the J call TRBJ2-1; possible D gene TRBD2, 6 bases. The length of the CDR3 is 12 residues. Trimming took 3 bases from V and 12 from J, leaving 12 bases between them. The germline CDR1 and CDR2 sequences are LNHNV and YYDKDF (reference sequence). CDR3 sequence: CATSRFRDWQFF. The CDR3 nucleotides are TGTGCCACCAGCAGGTTCCGGGACTGGCAGTTCTTC.

The chain carries TRBV6-5 and TRBJ2-7; D perhaps matches TRBD2 (5 bases). Germline values: CDR1 MNHEY, CDR2 SVGAGI. With 2 bases removed from V and 3 bases from J, the gap between germline ends came to 11 bases. The CDR3 consists of 14 residues. The CDR3 spells CASSYTGVGYEQYF. The CDR3 nucleotides are TGTGCCAGCAGTTACACCGGGGTCGGCTACGAGCAGTACTTC.

With respect to this clone: Its ends do not fully match the called genes, so a read error is possible. This chain links TRBV7-7 with TRBJ2-1, with 16 bases that match TRBD2. The CDR3 has 20 residues. Germline V gene data show CDR1 as SSHAT and CDR2 as FNYEAQ (reference sequence). The DNA for the CDR3 is TGTGCTAGCAGCACAAGCGCCGGGACTAGCGGGGGGGCCTCCTACAATGAGCAGTTCTTC. Encoded protein: CASSTSAGTSGGASYNEQFF.

The chain couples TRBV29-1 to TRBJ2-5, with D hard to call. The CDR3 runs to 10 residues. The germline V and J ends were trimmed by 5 bases and 2 bases, with 3 bases remaining between them. Germline values: CDR1 SQVTM, CDR2 ANQGSEA. The CDR3 protein is CSVQQETQYF. CDR3 bases: TGCAGCGTTCAACAAGAGACCCAGTACTTC.

The chain couples TRBV27 to TRBJ1-2; D not certain. CDR1 is MNHEY and CDR2 is SMNVEV in the germline V gene (reference sequence). V was trimmed by 1 base and J by 0 bases, leaving 9 bases between them. The CDR3 is 15 amino acids. For the CDR3, the DNA is TGTGCCAGCAGTTTATACGGGAGCTCTAACTATGGCTACACCTTC. Translation gives CASSLYGSSNYGYTF.

The V gene is TRBV12-5, the J gene TRBJ2-5; TRBD1 matches at 7 bases. The CDR3 length is 17 residues. The germline V gene has CDR1 LGHNT and CDR2 FRNRAP. V shed 1 base, J shed 3 bases, and the junction held 11 bases outside the gene matches. CDR3: CASGLDRGATSKETQYF. Written as DNA, the CDR3 is TGTGCTAGTGGTTTGGACAGGGGCGCGACCTCCAAAGAGACCCAGTACTTC.

The chain carries TRBV14 and TRBJ2-7; perhaps TRBD2 as D (5 bases). V shed 1 base and J shed 9 bases, with 13 bases lying between them. This CDR3 region has 13 residues. The germline gives CDR1 SGHDN, CDR2 FVKESK. The CDR3 bases are TGTGCCAGCAGCCAAGTCCTGGACTCGGGGCAGTACTTC. As protein: CASSQVLDSGQYF.

Written as DNA, the CDR3 is TGTGCCAGCAGGCCCCGGCCGACAGGACAGACTAATGAAAAACTGTTTTTT. Translating gives CASRPRPTGQTNEKLFF. This chain joins TRBV27 and TRBJ1-4; maybe TRBD1 (6 bases). This CDR3 has 17 amino acids. Germline lookup yields CDR1 MNHEY and CDR2 SMNVEV (reference sequence). The V end was cut by 6 bases, the J end by 2 bases, with 19 bases between. The full variable domain, rest sourced from reference TRBV27 and TRBJ1-4, is EAQVTQNPRYLITVTGKKLTVTCSQNMNHEYMSWYRQDPGLGLRQIYYSMNVEVTDKGDVPEGYKVSRKEKRNFPLILESPSPNQTSLYFCASRPRPTGQTNEKLFFGSGTQLSVL.

The chain recombines TRBV19 with TRBJ1-1, with 8 bases matching TRBD1. The CDR3 has 14 residues. V trimming: 5 bases; J trimming: 4 bases; junction bases outside the gene matches: 6. Looked up from germline, CDR1 is LNHDA and CDR2 is SQIVND (reference sequence). CDR3 DNA: TGTGCCAGTAGTGCGGACAGGGTATCCACTGAAGCTTTCTTT. It yields the protein CASSADRVSTEAFF.

This chain connects TRBV2 to TRBJ1-5, with 7 bases lining up with TRBD1. This CDR3 has 15 amino acids. Trimming removed 0 bases from V and 7 bases from J; junction bases left unmatched: 6. Germline CDR1 SNHLY, CDR2 FYNNEI. CDR3 DNA: TGTGCCAGCAGTGAAGCGGCAGGGGGTGGGCAGCCCCAGCATTTT. Protein sequence: CASSEAAGGGQPQHF. Full variable domain (outside the CDR3, taken from reference TRBV2 and TRBJ1-5): EPEVTQTPSHQVTQMGQEVILRCVPISNHLYFYWYRQILGQKVEFLVSFYNNEISEKSEIFDDQFSVERPDGSNFTLKIRSTKLEDSAMYFCASSEAAGGGQPQHFGDGTRLSIL.

This clone was observed at least ten times. CDR3 sequence (DNA): TGCGCCAGCAGGGGAGACAGGGGGATTAATTCACCCCTCCACTTT. Amino acids: CASRGDRGINSPLHF. V usage is TRBV5-1 and J usage is TRBJ1-6; TRBD1 matches at 9 bases. J was trimmed by 6 bases and V by 5 bases; bases with no gene match: 6. CDR1 and CDR2 from the germline V gene are SGHRS and YFSETQ. The CDR3 runs 15 residues. The full variable domain, completed using reference TRBV5-1 and TRBJ1-6, is KAGVTQTPRYLIKTRGQQVTLSCSPISGHRSVSWYQQTPGQGLQFLFEYFSETQRNKGNFPGRFSGRQFSNSRSEMNVSTLELGDSALYLCASRGDRGINSPLHFGNGTRLTVT.

The chain combines TRBV14 with TRBJ1-2; D is possibly TRBD1 (6 bases). The CDR3 has 15 amino acids. Germline CDR1 and CDR2: SGHDN and FVKESK. V lost 5 bases, J lost 4 bases, and 17 bases lay in between. The chain's CDR3 is CASSYRTGSAYGYTF. The CDR3 coding sequence is TGTGCCAGCAGCTATAGAACAGGGTCGGCCTATGGCTACACCTTC.

The chain joins TRBV27 to TRBJ2-7, with D possibly TRBD2 on 5 matching bases. Germline assignment: CDR1 MNHEY and CDR2 SMNVEV (reference sequence). V lost 6 bases and J lost 3, with 15 bases in between. The CDR3 consists of 14 residues. CDR3 sequence (DNA): TGTGCCAGCAGAGGGCAGCGGACGTTCTACGAGCAGTACTTC. Translated, it gives CASRGQRTFYEQYF.

The V and J genes are TRBV19 and TRBJ1-1, with D possibly matching TRBD1 (5 bases). The CDR3 length is 13 residues. Trimming removed 8 bases from V and 5 bases from J, with 15 bases in between. Germline assignment: CDR1 LNHDA and CDR2 SQIVND (reference sequence). The chain's CDR3 is CASAQGSGTEAFF. The CDR3 DNA reads as TGTGCCAGTGCGCAGGGTTCTGGGACTGAAGCTTTCTTT. Combining the CDR3 with reference TRBV19 and TRBJ1-1 gives the whole variable domain DGGITQSPKYLFRKEGQNVTLSCEQNLNHDAMYWYRQDPGQGLRLIYYSQIVNDFQKGDIAEGYSVSREKKESFPLTVTSAQKNPTAFYLCASAQGSGTEAFFGQGTRLTVV.

The rearrangement joins TRBV27 to TRBJ1-1; TRBD1 matches 10 bases. V lost 5 bases to trimming and J lost 1 base; unmatched junction nucleotides: 7. CDR1 and CDR2 (germline): MNHEY, SMNVEV (reference sequence). The CDR3 runs 16 residues. This chain's CDR3 is CASSLGQGERNTEAFF. The CDR3 DNA sequence: TGTGCCAGCAGTCTTGGACAGGGGGAGAGGAACACTGAAGCTTTCTTT.

The V gene is TRBV21-1, the J gene TRBJ1-1. TRBV21-1 is reported as a pseudogene. The CDR3 is made up of 17 amino acids. CDR3 DNA: TGTGCCAGCAGCAAAGATTTCAGGAGAGGGTTGAACACTGAAGCTTTCTTT. As protein: CASSKDFRRGLNTEAFF.

This chain connects TRBV30 to TRBJ2-5, with TRBD1 matching 11 bases. The CDR3 loop spans 14 amino acids. Germline values: CDR1 GTSNPN, CDR2 SVGIG (reference sequence). With 6 bases clipped from V and 5 bases from J, the junction kept 8 bases outside the gene matches. The CDR3 spells CACPDRGRGETQYF. In DNA form, the CDR3 reads TGTGCCTGCCCGGACAGGGGGCGAGGGGAGACCCAGTACTTC.